This TCR beta chain was observed in a study of cytomegalovirus exposure and HLA in healthy donors. Study results and limitations: According to a later analysis, most TCR beta chains associated with CMV appeared HLA-restricted. By HLA locus, TCR association rates varied in a later analysis, with DRB1 showing the most and HLA-C the fewest. CMV serostatus stood as the only immune exposure information on hand.

The length of the CDR3 is 15 residues. V shed 5 bases, J shed 2 bases, and the junction held 4 bases outside the gene matches. Germline CDR1 reads WSHSY; CDR2 reads SAAADI. The primer mix had 60 Vbeta and 13 Jbeta primers. This table comes from immunoSEQ multiplex PCR, and its TCRdb copy is limited to in-frame clones, with some not included. Its listing shows approximately 110,000 clones. Details on this clone: The antigen is undetermined.

The chain carries TRBV10-2 and TRBJ2-7, with 12 bases identical to TRBD2. The specimen sequenced was PBMCs. The origin of this receptor is a young man in good health and CMV-seronegative. The CDR3 loop is CASSSASGRAYEQYF. For the CDR3, the DNA is TGCGCCAGCAGTAGCGCTAGCGGGAGGGCCTACGAGCAGTACTTC.